This T cell receptor beta chain was obtained from a study of T cells in Graves' hyperthyroidism and ophthalmopathy. Broader study findings: Progression to ophthalmopathy was predicted a median of 6.5 months early.

The germline V gene encodes CDR1 GTSNPN and CDR2 SVGIG (reference sequence). The CDR3 runs 14 residues. After removal of 7 bases from V and 0 bases from J, the junction contained 8 bases not matched to a gene. Regarding this clonotype: Its cognate antigen is unknown.

TCR beta CDR3 regions were amplified from RNA. Initially, a first-round RT-PCR of the TCR CDR3 employed the HTBI primer set. TCRdb passed the multiplex PCR reads through MiXCR, listing each CDR3 protein once. The profile shows 350,000 or so distinct CDR3 sequences, over 15% of them singletons. This sequence joins TRBV30 and TRBJ1-1; TRBD1 matches at 7 bases. Material: blood. This clonotype was sampled from a woman aged 40 to 50 with Graves' ophthalmopathy. CDR3 bases: TGTGCCTCCGGGCGGGACAGAATGAACACTGAAGCTTTCTTT. Amino acids: CASGRDRMNTEAFF. The variable domain in full, with the rest retrieved from reference TRBV30 and TRBJ1-1, is SQTIHQWPATLVQPVGSPLSLECTVEGTSNPNLYWYRQAAGRGLQLLFYSVGIGQISSEVPQNLSASRPQDRQFILSSKKLLLSDSGFYLCASGRDRMNTEAFFGQGTRLTVV.